The clone carrying this TCR beta chain appeared many times. Its target is unknown. A single record per CDR3 protein comes from TCRdb applying MiXCR to the 5' RACE reads. The sample includes around 250,000 distinct CDR3 sequences, approximately 10% seen only once; the top ten take around a fifth. This record belongs to a study of T-cell memory formation after mild COVID-19. Study-level results: Detection of some responders pre-infection suggested pre-existing cross-reactive memory T cells participated.

This CDR3 contains 17 residues. V lost 0 bases to trimming and J lost 0 bases, with 13 bases between them. Germline assignment: CDR1 SGDLS and CDR2 YYNGEE. Sequenced material: PBMCs or a T cell subset sorted from them (not recorded which). This receptor was taken from a young man who had mild COVID-19 (a few samples of this study predate the infection). Cell type and time point are not known. The rearrangement links TRBV9 to TRBJ2-1; D perhaps matches TRBD2 (6 bases). This CDR3 is CASSVVGGPSSYNEQFF. The DNA of the CDR3 is TGTGCCAGCAGCGTAGTGGGGGGTCCCAGCTCCTACAATGAGCAGTTCTTC.